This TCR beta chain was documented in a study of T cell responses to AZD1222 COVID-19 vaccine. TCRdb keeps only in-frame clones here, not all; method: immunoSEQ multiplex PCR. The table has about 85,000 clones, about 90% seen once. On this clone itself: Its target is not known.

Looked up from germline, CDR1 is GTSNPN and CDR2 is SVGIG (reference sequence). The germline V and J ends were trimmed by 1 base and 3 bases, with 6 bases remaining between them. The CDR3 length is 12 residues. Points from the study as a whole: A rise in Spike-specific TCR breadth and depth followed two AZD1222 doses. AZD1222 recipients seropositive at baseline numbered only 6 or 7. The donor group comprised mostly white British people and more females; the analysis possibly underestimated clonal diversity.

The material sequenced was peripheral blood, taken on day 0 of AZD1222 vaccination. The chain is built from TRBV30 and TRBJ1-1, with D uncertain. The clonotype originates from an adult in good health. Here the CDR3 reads CAWSAGDTEAFF. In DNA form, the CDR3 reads TGTGCCTGGAGTGCGGGAGACACTGAAGCTTTCTTT.